This is a list of T cell receptor beta chains from one sample in a study of cytomegalovirus exposure and HLA in healthy donors. Produced via immunoSEQ multiplex PCR; TCRdb's table is partial and in-frame only. The data show a few hundred thousand clones, approximately 82% seen once. The sequenced sample consisted of PBMCs. The source of these receptors is a middle-aged woman in good health and CMV-seronegative. Each CDR3 is given with its conserved first and last residue. D genes are given only for firm matches. Clone size is stated in some rows and not others, as once, few, many or a class when expanded.

J gene,D gene,V gene,clone size,CDR3 DNA,CDR3 protein
TRBJ2-7,NA,TRBV19,NA,TGTGCCAGTAGTACGGGACAAACCTACGAGCAGTACTTC,CASSTGQTYEQYF
TRBJ1-1,NA,TRBV6-6,NA,TGTGCCAGCAGTTATGACAATCCTGAAGCTTTCTTT,CASSYDNPEAFF
TRBJ2-7,NA,TRBV7-2,NA,TGTGCCAGCAGCTTACGCGCCGGTGCCAACGAGCAGTACTTC,CASSLRAGANEQYF
TRBJ1-2,NA,TRBV29-1,NA,TGCAGCGTTACCGACAGAACCTCGGATGGCTACACCTTC,CSVTDRTSDGYTF
TRBJ1-2,NA,TRBV23-1,NA,TGCGCCAGCAGTCATTTCCCTCCCGGGGTTAACTATGGCTACACCTTC,CASSHFPPGVNYGYTF
TRBJ1-3,NA,TRBV11-2,NA,TGTGCCAGCAGCCTAATTTCGCGACAGACTAGCTCTGGAAACACCATATATTTT,CASSLISRQTSSGNTIYF
TRBJ2-3,TRBD2,TRBV7-9,once,TGTGCCAGCAGCCTCAGCGGGGAGGGCACAGATACGCAGTATTTT,CASSLSGEGTDTQYF
TRBJ1-2,TRBD1,TRBV19,NA,TGTGCCAGTAGTACCCGGGACAGGGGTTCACCTAACTATGGCTACACCTTC,CASSTRDRGSPNYGYTF
TRBJ1-1,TRBD1,TRBV6-1,few,TGTGCCAGCAAGGGGGCGGCCACTGAAGCTTTCTTT,CASKGAATEAFF
TRBJ2-7,NA,TRBV5-1,NA,TGCGCCAGCAGCTTCTCCGACAGCTATAGGGCCTACGAGCAGTACTTC,CASSFSDSYRAYEQYF
TRBJ2-7,TRBD1,TRBV7-6,once,TGTGCCAGCAGTACTCCAGCCGGGACAGGGGGCTACGAGCAGTACTTC,CASSTPAGTGGYEQYF
TRBJ1-4,TRBD1,TRBV6-1,NA,TGTGCCAGCAGTGAAAGACAGGGTTTGGCTAATGAAAAACTGTTTTTT,CASSERQGLANEKLFF
TRBJ2-1,NA,TRBV20-1,NA,TGCAGTGCTAATCGCGGGAATGAGCAGTTCTTC,CSANRGNEQFF
TRBJ1-2,TRBD1,TRBV4-1,NA,TGCGCCAGCAGCCAAGGACAGGGCTTTGGTGGCTACACCTTC,CASSQGQGFGGYTF
TRBJ2-2,NA,TRBV19,NA,TGTGCCAGTAATCAAGTAGGAGTGAACACCGGGGAGCTGTTTTTT,CASNQVGVNTGELFF
TRBJ2-7,NA,TRBV27,NA,TGTGCCAGCAGTTTAGGAGGGCTAGTTTACGAGCAGTACTTC,CASSLGGLVYEQYF
TRBJ1-5,TRBD1,TRBV4-1,NA,TGCGCCAGCAGCCAAGTAACAGGGGTAAACAATCAGCCCCAGCATTTT,CASSQVTGVNNQPQHF
TRBJ1-1,NA,TRBV10-2,NA,TGCGCCAGCAGTGAGTCGAAGGGTAGGGGCACTGAAGCTTTCTTT,CASSESKGRGTEAFF
TRBJ2-3,TRBD1,TRBV10-1,NA,TGCGCCAGCAGTGAGTTCGGCAGAGGGGGACCAGGGGGAGATACGCAGTATTTT,CASSEFGRGGPGGDTQYF
TRBJ1-1,NA,TRBV13,NA,TGTGCCAGCAGCTTACGGGAGGGGGGTACTGAAGCTTTCTTT,CASSLREGGTEAFF
TRBJ2-7,TRBD1,TRBV19,NA,TGTGCCAGTAGTACTGGGACAGTCTCCTACGAGCAGTACTTC,CASSTGTVSYEQYF
TRBJ1-1,NA,TRBV1,few,TGCACCAGCAGCCAGGGACAGGGCGCCATGAATGTTTTCTTT,CTSSQGQGAMNVFF
TRBJ1-3,TRBD1,TRBV7-9,few,TGTGCCAGCAGCTGGGCGACAGGGTTGAACACCATATATTTT,CASSWATGLNTIYF
TRBJ2-5,TRBD1,TRBV5-4,NA,TGTGCCAGCAGCTTGGGACATCAGGGGGATCAAGAGACCCAGTACTTC,CASSLGHQGDQETQYF
TRBJ1-1,NA,TRBV9,NA,TGTGCCAGCAGAAGGGGGACATTGAACACTGAAGCTTTCTTT,CASRRGTLNTEAFF
TRBJ1-1,NA,TRBV2,NA,TGTGCCAGCAGCCGAAGAGAGAACACTGAAGCTTTCTTT,CASSRRENTEAFF
TRBJ2-7,NA,TRBV28,NA,TGTGCCAGCAGTTTATGGGGGGAGGGGGGTGTAGGGCTCTACGAGCAGTACTTC,CASSLWGEGGVGLYEQYF
TRBJ1-6,NA,TRBV7-9,NA,TGTGCCAGCAGCTTGGAGGATTCACCCCTCCACTTT,CASSLEDSPLHF
TRBJ2-7,TRBD1,TRBV28,once,TGTGCCAGCAGTCTACTGCCGGGACAGGGGGCGTACGAGCAGTACTTC,CASSLLPGQGAYEQYF
TRBJ2-1,TRBD1,TRBV5-1,NA,TGCGCCAGCAGCCAAATCCGGACAGGGGACTACAATGAGCAGTTCTTC,CASSQIRTGDYNEQFF
TRBJ2-7,TRBD2,TRBV4-1,NA,TGCGCCAGCAGCCAAGAAGGGGGGTTAGCGGGGGGCTACGAGCAGTACTTC,CASSQEGGLAGGYEQYF
TRBJ1-1,NA,TRBV18,few,TGTGCCAGCTCACTTGGACAAGGGATGACTGAAGCTTTCTTT,CASSLGQGMTEAFF
TRBJ2-3,TRBD2,TRBV5-8,NA,TGTGCCAGCAGCACTAGCGGGGGGTACACAGATACGCAGTATTTT,CASSTSGGYTDTQYF
TRBJ2-5,TRBD1,TRBV5-1,NA,TGCGCCAGCAGCTCTTACAGGGGGGCAGAAGAGACCCAGTACTTC,CASSSYRGAEETQYF
TRBJ2-1,TRBD2,TRBV5-4,NA,TGTGCCAGCAGCGCCTGGGGGGGAGACAATGAGCAGTTCTTC,CASSAWGGDNEQFF
TRBJ2-5,TRBD2,TRBV7-8,NA,TGTGCCAGCAGCTTTTCTGGACTAGCGGGGGCCACGCGGACCCAGTACTTC,CASSFSGLAGATRTQYF
TRBJ1-2,TRBD1,TRBV7-6,NA,TGTGCCAGCAGCTTTCTGGACAGGGCGGACGGCTACACCTTC,CASSFLDRADGYTF
TRBJ1-2,NA,TRBV4-3,NA,TGCGCCAGCAGCCAAGATCTTTACCTCGGTGGCTACACCTTC,CASSQDLYLGGYTF
TRBJ2-3,TRBD2,TRBV30,once,TGTGCCTGGAGTCTAGCGGGGAACACAGATACGCAGTATTTT,CAWSLAGNTDTQYF
TRBJ2-3,TRBD1,TRBV29-1,NA,TGCAGCGTTGACTACAGGGGCCTGGCGGGAGATACGCAGTATTTT,CSVDYRGLAGDTQYF
TRBJ1-1,NA,TRBV7-9,NA,TGTGCCAGCAGTAGAATCGAAAACACTGAAGCTTTCTTT,CASSRIENTEAFF
TRBJ2-5,TRBD1,TRBV7-2,NA,TGTGCCAGCAGCGGACAGGGTTGGGACACCTCCGGGGAGACCCAGTACTTC,CASSGQGWDTSGETQYF
TRBJ2-7,TRBD1,TRBV20-1,NA,TGCAGCTACAGGGGGCGCAACGAGCAGTACTTC,CSYRGRNEQYF